These 4 T cell receptor beta chains originate from one sample sequenced in a study of PD-1 blockade in mismatch repair-deficient tumors (dated by TCRdb to 2016 to 2017). The sample's time point label, decoded: peripheral blood 12 weeks after first pembrolizumab dose. Libraries were built with the immunoSEQ multiplex PCR assay. Held by TCRdb, this immuneACCESS table contains in-frame sequences only and omits some clones. Under half of the omission traces to an unresolved V gene where checked; the cause of the rest is unknown. For this sample the table gives about 24,000 clones, of which 75% to 85% were detected only once. The top ten clones comprise around 20% of the sample. Specimen: peripheral blood, collected 12 weeks after starting pembrolizumab. These receptors came from an adult with mismatch repair-deficient cancer.

This clone was found once. The chain has TRBV29-1 and TRBJ2-5; 11 positions agree with TRBD2. J was trimmed by 1 base and V by 3 bases; bases with no gene match: 4. The CDR3 runs to 15 residues. Germline V CDR1 and CDR2: SQVTM, ANQGSEA. CDR3 in DNA: TGCAGCGTTGATGGGCTAGCGGGAGGCCAAGAGACCCAGTACTTC. This translates into CSVDGLAGGQETQYF. Full variable domain (outside the CDR3, taken from reference TRBV29-1 and TRBJ2-5): SAVISQKPSRDICQRGTSLTIQCQVDSQVTMMFWYRQQPGQSLTLIATANQGSEATYESGFVIDKFPISRPNLTFSTLTVSNMSPEDSSIYLCSVDGLAGGQETQYFGPGTRLLVL.

This chain joins TRBV11-2 and TRBJ2-5, with TRBD2 matching 10 bases. This CDR3 comprises 15 residues. Germline lookup yields CDR1 SGHAT and CDR2 FQNNGV. V was pared by 4 bases and J by 4 bases, with 6 bases of the junction left unmatched. This chain's CDR3 is CASSSLAGARETQYF. DNA for the CDR3: TGTGCCAGCAGCTCCCTAGCGGGAGCTCGAGAGACCCAGTACTTC. Complete variable domain (other parts from reference TRBV11-2 and TRBJ2-5): EAGVAQSPRYKIIEKRQSVAFWCNPISGHATLYWYQQILGQGPKLLIQFQNNGVVDDSQLPKDRFSAERLKGVDSTLKIQPAKLEDSAVYLCASSSLAGARETQYFGPGTRLLVL.

V gene TRBV2 combines with J gene TRBJ2-7, with 9 bases identical to TRBD2. The CDR3 is 14 residues long. After removal of 6 bases from V and 2 bases from J, the junction contained 5 bases not matched to a gene. The V gene's germline CDR1 is SNHLY and CDR2 FYNNEI. The CDR3 loop is CASRPSGKPYEQYF. The CDR3 nucleotides are TGTGCCAGCAGACCTAGCGGGAAGCCCTACGAGCAGTACTTC.

The chain recombines TRBV5-1 with TRBJ2-7, with D possibly matching TRBD1 (7 bases). Germline loops: CDR1 SGHRS, CDR2 YFSETQ. The CDR3 is made up of 15 amino acids. Trimming pared 4 bases from V and 0 bases from J, leaving 14 bases between. The CDR3 loop is CASSPGGTASYEQYF. The CDR3 DNA is TGCGCCAGCAGCCCCGGCGGGACAGCCTCCTACGAGCAGTACTTC.